Listed here are 20 T cell receptor beta chains from one sample, sequenced in a study of patients and donors after allogeneic stem cell transplantation. A single record per CDR3 protein comes from TCRdb applying MiXCR to the RT-PCR reads. The sample contains roughly 200,000 distinct CDR3 sequences, 38% of which appear only once. Sequencing used blood, either unsorted or a sorted T cell fraction (not recorded which). The receptors were gathered from a human donor who was either an allogeneic HSCT recipient or a stem cell or donor lymphocyte infusion donor (not recorded which). It is not recorded whose cells these are; they may come from a transplant donor.

This clonotype has only a few counts. The V call is TRBV20-1, the J call TRBJ1-6; 7 positions agree with TRBD1. V was clipped by 0 bases and J by 9 bases; unmatched bases: 2. Per the germline V gene, CDR1 is DFQATT and CDR2 is SNEGSKA (reference sequence). This CDR3 spans 13 amino acids. The CDR3 DNA sequence: TGCAGTGCTAGAGAAGGGGGCAGTTCACCCCTCCACTTT. Translation gives CSAREGGSSPLHF.

The chain combines TRBV12-3 or TRBV12-4 with TRBJ1-2; TRBD1 is a possible D gene (5 bases). This CDR3 is built from 15 residues. The V end lost 5 bases, the J end lost 4 bases, and 17 bases lay between the germline ends. The CDR3 sequence is CASSPDRALTYGYTF. The CDR3 region has the DNA TGTGCCAGCAGTCCCGACAGAGCGCTAACCTATGGCTACACCTTC.

CDR3 nucleotides: TGTGCCAGCAGTTTCGGCGCGGGGTCTGATACGCAGTATTTT. This codes for CASSFGAGSDTQYF. This chain uses TRBV12-3 or TRBV12-4 with TRBJ2-3, with a possible D match to TRBD2 (6 bases). This CDR3 comprises 14 residues. Trimming removed 3 bases from V and 6 bases from J, with 13 bases in between.

This clonotype was seen a handful of times. The chain combines TRBV18 with TRBJ1-2; the D gene is possibly TRBD1 (6 bases). This CDR3 region has 14 residues. V was cut by 5 bases and J by 0 bases, with 10 bases left in between. CDR1 is KGHSH, CDR2 LQKENI, per germline. CDR3 coding DNA: TGTGCCAGCTCAGGACAGCGAGCTAACTATGGCTACACCTTC. This translates into CASSGQRANYGYTF. Looking up the rest from reference TRBV18 and TRBJ1-2 gives the full variable domain: NAGVMQNPRHLVRRRGQEARLRCSPMKGHSHVYWYRQLPEEGLKFMVYLQKENIIDESGMPKERFSAEFPKEGPSILRIQQVVRGDSAAYFCASSGQRANYGYTFGSGTRLTVV.

The chain has TRBV24-1 and TRBJ2-1; TRBD1 agrees at 7 bases. Germline V lookup: CDR1 KGHDR, CDR2 SFDVKD. The CDR3 consists of 13 residues. The V and J ends lost 5 bases and 8 bases, in that order; junction bases with no gene match: 5. The DNA of the CDR3 is TGTGCCACCAGTGTGACAGGGATCCATGAGCAGTTCTTC. Its translation is CATSVTGIHEQFF.

This clonotype was observed a handful of times. The chain is built from TRBV10-3 and TRBJ1-2; no definite D call. The V end was cut by 5 bases, the J end by 8 bases, with 15 bases between. The germline V gene encodes CDR1 ENHRY and CDR2 SYGVKD. This CDR3 comprises 13 residues. CDR3 nucleotide sequence: TGTGCCATCAGTCGTCAGGAGTCAACCGGCTACACCTTC. It codes for CAISRQESTGYTF.

This clonotype was recorded many times. One end of the junction varies from germline; a read error may be responsible. This rearrangement joins TRBV20-1 to TRBJ1-6; D remains unclear. The CDR3 loop spans 16 amino acids. Germline CDR1 and CDR2: DFQATT and SNEGSKA (reference sequence). Written as DNA, the CDR3 is TGCAGTGCCAGAGGCTTCCCGACACGTTATAATTCACCCCTCCACTTT. Amino acid sequence: CSARGFPTRYNSPLHF.

This clonotype was seen a handful of times. The chain is built from TRBV10-3 and TRBJ1-6; weak D call: TRBD1 (6 bases). Germline V gene lookup returns CDR1 ENHRY and CDR2 SYGVKD. V lost 4 bases and J 10 bases, leaving 11 bases between the germline ends. The CDR3 is 13 amino acids. The CDR3 bases are TGTGCCATCAGTGGGGACAAGGACTCACCCCTCCACTTT. This codes for CAISGDKDSPLHF.

The chain has TRBV20-1 and TRBJ2-1, with TRBD2 matching 9 bases. Germline CDR1 is DFQATT and CDR2 is SNEGSKA (reference sequence). The V gene end was trimmed by 6 bases and the J gene end by 2 bases; junction bases not matched to a gene: 5. This CDR3 has 14 amino acids. This CDR3 reads CSAEAGGTYNEQFF. In DNA, the CDR3 is TGCAGTGCGGAAGCGGGGGGAACCTACAATGAGCAGTTCTTC.

This clonotype was detected only a few times. This rearrangement joins TRBV27 to TRBJ1-6, with 10 positions matching TRBD1. The trim removed 5 bases at V and 3 bases at J, leaving 7 bases unmatched. The CDR3 contains 17 residues. Germline-derived CDR1 and CDR2 are MNHEY and SMNVEV (reference sequence). CDR3 region: CASSRPTGGVYNSPLHF. The CDR3 DNA reads TGTGCCAGCAGTCGACCGACAGGGGGCGTCTATAATTCACCCCTCCACTTT.

Here the CDR3 DNA reads TGTGCCACCAGGGCCCCGGGACGGCGAGCCGATCAGCCCCAGCATTTT. This gives the protein CATRAPGRRADQPQHF. V gene TRBV2 combines with J gene TRBJ1-5; D perhaps matches TRBD1 (5 bases). Trimming cost V 10 bases and J 5 bases, with 24 bases left between them. The CDR3 is made up of 16 amino acids. Germline CDR1 reads SNHLY; CDR2 reads FYNNEI.

This clonotype was detected a few times. The chain is built from TRBV9 and TRBJ1-1; possible D gene TRBD1, 5 bases. The V gene's germline CDR1 is SGDLS and CDR2 YYNGEE. This CDR3 comprises 14 residues. Trimming cost V 4 bases and J 7 bases, with 17 bases left between them. The CDR3 DNA is TGTGCCAGCAGCCCAGTGGGACTCGACAGTGAAGCTTTCTTT. Protein: CASSPVGLDSEAFF.

This sequence joins TRBV4-1 and TRBJ2-7; 8 bases align to TRBD1. This CDR3 has 14 amino acids. In germline, CDR1 is MGHRA, CDR2 YSYEKL. V was clipped by 1 base and J by 6 bases; unmatched bases: 5. The CDR3 here is CASSQGVQGGEQYF. As DNA, the CDR3 is TGCGCCAGCAGCCAAGGGGTACAGGGGGGCGAGCAGTACTTC.

The chain joins TRBV4-3 to TRBJ1-6; no clear D. Trimming cost V 0 bases and J 0 bases, with 9 bases left between them. Germline CDR1 LGHNA, CDR2 YSLEER. The CDR3 extends over 17 amino acids. The CDR3 sequence is CASSQDLGSSYNSPLHF. The CDR3 DNA is TGCGCCAGCAGCCAAGATCTGGGGAGCTCCTATAATTCACCCCTCCACTTT.

This clonotype was counted at least ten times. The chain combines TRBV10-3 with TRBJ1-1; D is ambiguous. The germline gives CDR1 ENHRY, CDR2 SYGVKD. The germline V and J ends were trimmed by 3 bases and 6 bases, with 11 bases remaining between them. This CDR3 contains 13 residues. The CDR3 protein is CAISDRQEAEAFF. The CDR3 DNA follows: TGTGCCATCAGTGACCGGCAGGAAGCTGAAGCTTTCTTT.

This rearrangement joins TRBV12-3 or TRBV12-4 to TRBJ2-2; D perhaps matches TRBD2 (7 bases). V lost 7 bases and J 4 bases, leaving 22 bases between the germline ends. This CDR3 contains 17 residues. CDR3 loop: CASTFLGGQRVTGELFF. CDR3 coding DNA: TGTGCCAGCACCTTCCTGGGGGGGCAGCGCGTCACCGGGGAGCTGTTTTTT.

This clonotype was picked up a small number of times. DNA for the CDR3: TGTGCCAGCAGCCTTCGAGGGTATACGGCTTTCTTT. Translated: CASSLRGYTAFF. The V call is TRBV7-9, the J call TRBJ1-1, with D unresolved. CDR1 and CDR2 (germline): SEHNR, FQNEAQ (reference sequence). V shed 5 bases and J shed 11 bases, with 15 bases lying between them. The CDR3 covers 12 residues.

There are a few counts of this clonotype. The chain has TRBV7-8 and TRBJ1-1; D is ambiguous. CDR1 is SGHVS, CDR2 FQNEAQ, per germline. The CDR3 totals 12 residues. Trimming removed 5 bases at V and 8 bases at J, with 12 bases between. In DNA, the CDR3 is TGTGCCAGCAGCCCTGAGGTCGTGGAAGCTTTCTTT. It translates to CASSPEVVEAFF. Full variable domain (outside the CDR3, taken from reference TRBV7-8 and TRBJ1-1): GAGVSQSPRYKVAKRGQDVALRCDPISGHVSLFWYQQALGQGPEFLTYFQNEAQLDKSGLPSDRFFAERPEGSVSTLKIQRTQQEDSAVYLCASSPEVVEAFFGQGTRLTVV.

The rearrangement links TRBV4-3 to TRBJ2-3; D gene uncertain. This CDR3 is built from 13 residues. Trimming removed 1 base at V and 5 bases at J, with 7 bases between. Germline V lookup: CDR1 LGHNA, CDR2 YSLEER. In DNA, the CDR3 is TGCGCCAGCAGCCAAGGCGGTGAAGATACGCAGTATTTT. Residues: CASSQGGEDTQYF.

The chain joins TRBV7-8 to TRBJ2-5; D gene ambiguous. CDR1 and CDR2 (germline): SGHVS, FQNEAQ. Trimming stripped 1 base from V and 5 bases from J, with 11 bases between. The CDR3 loop spans 14 amino acids. DNA of the CDR3: TGTGCCAGCAGCTTAGGCCGTGTCGGGGAGACCCAGTACTTC. This encodes CASSLGRVGETQYF. Supplemented by reference TRBV7-8 and TRBJ2-5, the full variable domain reads GAGVSQSPRYKVAKRGQDVALRCDPISGHVSLFWYQQALGQGPEFLTYFQNEAQLDKSGLPSDRFFAERPEGSVSTLKIQRTQQEDSAVYLCASSLGRVGETQYFGPGTRLLVL.